These 24 T cell receptor beta chains came from one sample sequenced in a study of response to subunit inactivated influenza vaccine. MiXCR was run by TCRdb on the RT-PCR reads, yielding one entry per CDR3 protein. The data contain 700,000 to 900,000 distinct CDR3 sequences, roughly 20% of them singletons. Sequencing was performed on PBMCs from blood, taken 5 days after vaccination. The source of these receptors is a man aged 45 to 65 who received an inactivated influenza vaccine.

This clonotype was observed a handful of times. This rearrangement joins TRBV7-2 to TRBJ1-2; possible D gene TRBD1, 5 bases. The CDR3 sequence is 14 residues long. The V end lost 5 bases, the J end lost 8 bases, and 18 bases lay between the germline ends. Germline V gene data show CDR1 as SGHTA and CDR2 as FQGNSA. The CDR3 nucleotides are TGTGCCAGCAGCCAGAGCACAGGAAGGGGCGGCTACACCTTC. Its translation is CASSQSTGRGGYTF.

CDR3 protein: CASSYSVQGAMGYTF. DNA of the CDR3: TGTGCCAGCAGTTACTCGGTACAGGGGGCGATGGGCTACACCTTC. The chain joins TRBV6-2 or TRBV6-3 to TRBJ1-2; 9 bases align to TRBD1. The CDR3 has 15 amino acids. Trimming removed 0 bases from V and 8 bases from J; junction bases left unmatched: 7. In germline, CDR1 is MNHEY, CDR2 SVGEGT.

The chain combines TRBV12-3 or TRBV12-4 with TRBJ2-7; TRBD2 aligns across 9 bases. This CDR3 contains 15 residues. The ends lost 5 bases at V and 3 bases at J; junction bases unmatched: 8. The CDR3 loop is CASSLNSGSGYEQYF. As DNA, the CDR3 is TGTGCCAGCAGTCTAAATAGCGGGAGCGGCTACGAGCAGTACTTC.

This clonotype has at least ten counts. The chain couples TRBV7-6 to TRBJ2-3; D gene ambiguous. V dropped 1 base and J dropped 8 bases, with 7 bases sitting between them. Looked up from germline, CDR1 is SGHVS and CDR2 is FNYEAQ. This CDR3 has 12 amino acids. As DNA, the CDR3 is TGTGCCAGCAGCTTAGAAGCCCGTACGCAGTATTTT. This sequence encodes CASSLEARTQYF.

V and J are TRBV5-6 and TRBJ2-7; tentative D call: TRBD2 (6 bases). The germline gives CDR1 SGHDT, CDR2 YYEEEE. V was clipped by 4 bases and J by 6 bases, with 20 bases between them. This CDR3 has 15 residues. CDR3 sequence: CASSGIRDSLREQYF. The DNA for the CDR3 is TGTGCCAGCAGCGGCATCCGGGACTCCCTCCGCGAGCAGTACTTC.

This clonotype was seen more than once but under ten times. The chain employs TRBV3-1 and TRBJ1-2; the D is unclear. V gave up 0 bases and J gave up 6 bases, with 14 bases separating them. The CDR3 spans 15 residues. Germline CDR1 reads LGHDT; CDR2 reads YNNKEL (reference sequence). CDR3 in amino acids: CASSQENRAPDGYTF. Written as DNA, the CDR3 is TGTGCCAGCAGCCAAGAGAATCGGGCCCCTGATGGCTACACCTTC.

Comments on this clonotype: In this CDR3 the conserved last residue, phenylalanine or tryptophan, is missing, so a read error is likely. No DNA is shown, since the ends of the CDR3 on it are uncertain; the CDR3 is the one TCRdb lists. The chain uses TRBV7-2 and TRBJ2-3; the table's D call, TRBD1, was not checked against the DNA. Germline assignment: CDR1 SGHTA and CDR2 FQGNSA. The CDR3 contains 13 residues when both ends are counted. The CDR3 region is CASSQDWGVPRGI.

The rearrangement joins TRBV28 to TRBJ2-5, with D hard to call. This CDR3 comprises 13 residues. Germline CDR1 reads MDHEN; CDR2 reads SYDVKM. Trimming took off 7 bases at V and 4 bases at J, with 13 bases between the two ends. The CDR3 sequence: CASTLAGRETQYF. CDR3 sequence (DNA): TGTGCCAGCACCTTGGCAGGCAGAGAGACCCAGTACTTC.

This clonotype was seen ten or more times. V and J are TRBV5-1 and TRBJ2-1, with D possibly TRBD1 on 5 matching bases. Germline-derived CDR1 and CDR2 are SGHRS and YFSETQ. V gave up 1 base and J gave up 7 bases, with 9 bases separating them. This CDR3 comprises 13 residues. In DNA, the CDR3 is TGCGCCAGCAGCTTGCCCACAGGAAATGAGCAGTTCTTC. Its translation is CASSLPTGNEQFF. The full variable domain, completed using reference TRBV5-1 and TRBJ2-1, is KAGVTQTPRYLIKTRGQQVTLSCSPISGHRSVSWYQQTPGQGLQFLFEYFSETQRNKGNFPGRFSGRQFSNSRSEMNVSTLELGDSALYLCASSLPTGNEQFFGPGTRLTVL.

The gene calls are TRBV27 and TRBJ1-1; 7 bases fit TRBD1. Germline-derived CDR1 and CDR2 are MNHEY and SMNVEV (reference sequence). The trim removed 6 bases at V and 1 base at J, leaving 11 bases unmatched. The CDR3 is made up of 16 amino acids. The CDR3 region has the DNA TGTGCCAGCAGACAACCCCAGGGGGGGAAGAACACTGAAGCTTTCTTT. The encoded protein is CASRQPQGGKNTEAFF.

This chain connects TRBV7-3 to TRBJ2-5, with D perhaps given as TRBD1 or TRBD2 (5 bases each). V was cut by 0 bases and J by 5 bases, with 7 bases left in between. In germline, CDR1 is SGHTA, CDR2 FQGTGA. The CDR3 runs to 13 residues. The CDR3 loop is CASSLTRDETQYF. The DNA of the CDR3 is TGTGCCAGCAGCTTAACCAGGGACGAGACCCAGTACTTC. The whole variable domain, remainder taken from reference TRBV7-3 and TRBJ2-5, is GAGVSQTPSNKVTEKGKYVELRCDPISGHTALYWYRQSLGQGPEFLIYFQGTGAADDSGLPNDRFFAVRPEGSVSTLKIQRTERGDSAVYLCASSLTRDETQYFGPGTRLLVL.

The chain joins TRBV24-1 to TRBJ2-1; D possibly corresponds to TRBD2 (6 bases). The CDR3 length is 16 residues. Germline-derived CDR1 and CDR2 are KGHDR and SFDVKD. The V end was cut by 1 base, the J end by 4 bases, with 13 bases between. CDR3 in amino acids: CATSDFPGTPYNEQFF. In nucleotides, the CDR3 is TGTGCCACCAGTGATTTTCCCGGGACTCCATACAATGAGCAGTTCTTC.

The chain joins TRBV28 to TRBJ2-5; 10 bases agree with TRBD2. Germline lookup yields CDR1 MDHEN and CDR2 SYDVKM. This CDR3 is built from 15 residues. With 3 bases clipped from V and 2 bases from J, the junction kept 3 bases outside the gene matches. The CDR3 spells CASSLTSGFQETQYF. CDR3 sequence (DNA): TGTGCCAGCAGTTTGACTAGCGGGTTTCAAGAGACCCAGTACTTC.

J is TRBJ2-3 and V is TRBV7-9; the D is unclear. CDR1 and CDR2 from the germline V gene are SEHNR and FQNEAQ (reference sequence). The ends were cut back, 4 bases at V and 4 bases at J, with 12 bases in the middle. CDR3 length: 14 amino acids. In nucleotides, the CDR3 is TGTGCCAGCAGCTCACTGGGGAATCCAGATACGCAGTATTTT. Its protein product is CASSSLGNPDTQYF.

Only a few counts were recorded for this clonotype. The chain carries TRBV9 and TRBJ2-3; the D gene is possibly TRBD2 (6 bases). This CDR3 spans 11 amino acids. CDR1 is SGDLS and CDR2 is YYNGEE in the germline V gene. The V gene lost 9 bases and the J gene lost 5 bases, with 10 bases spanning the gap. CDR3 sequence: CATLGGDTQYF. CDR3 in DNA: TGTGCCACCCTGGGAGGAGATACGCAGTATTTT.

The chain joins TRBV24-1 to TRBJ2-1, with 7 bases lining up with TRBD1. The CDR3 runs to 14 residues. Germline CDR1 reads KGHDR; CDR2 reads SFDVKD. V shed 3 bases and J 3 bases; nucleotides not matched to a gene: 1. The CDR3 is CATSDGTVYNEQFF. The CDR3, as DNA: TGTGCCACCAGTGATGGGACAGTCTACAATGAGCAGTTCTTC.

The chain carries TRBV27 and TRBJ2-3; no definite D call. The V end lost 1 base, the J end lost 3 bases, and 20 bases lay between the germline ends. Germline CDR1 MNHEY, CDR2 SMNVEV (reference sequence). The CDR3 is 18 residues long. The DNA for the CDR3 is TGTGCCAGCAGTTTATGGTCTATCGGGCAGGCTGAAACAGATACGCAGTATTTT. Translating it yields CASSLWSIGQAETDTQYF.

The V call is TRBV20-1, the J call TRBJ1-3, with D unresolved. V was cut by 1 base and J by 2 bases, with 12 bases left in between. Germline V gene lookup returns CDR1 DFQATT and CDR2 SNEGSKA (reference sequence). The CDR3 runs to 15 residues. The CDR3 spells CSARVHGRTGNTIYF. The CDR3 bases are TGCAGTGCTAGAGTCCATGGGAGAACTGGAAACACCATATATTTT.

This clonotype turned up a few times. The CDR3 here is CASSFPGRGTRYNEQFF. CDR3 nucleotides: TGTGCCAGCAGCTTCCCTGGCCGCGGGACTCGCTACAATGAGCAGTTCTTC. This chain links TRBV7-9 with TRBJ2-1, with D possibly TRBD2 on 6 matching bases. The CDR3 consists of 17 residues. From germline, CDR1 is SEHNR and CDR2 FQNEAQ (reference sequence). V lost 3 bases and J lost 3, with 18 bases in between. Combining the CDR3 with reference TRBV7-9 and TRBJ2-1 gives the whole variable domain DTGVSQNPRHKITKRGQNVTFRCDPISEHNRLYWYRQTLGQGPEFLTYFQNEAQLEKSRLLSDRFSAERPKGSFSTLEIQRTEQGDSAMYLCASSFPGRGTRYNEQFFGPGTRLTVL.

This clonotype has ten or more counts. The chain is built from TRBV29-1 and TRBJ2-1; possible D gene TRBD1, 5 bases. Germline loops: CDR1 SQVTM, CDR2 ANQGSEA. The CDR3 length is 15 residues. The V end was cut by 2 bases, the J end by 5 bases, with 16 bases between. CDR3 residues: CSVELDRELDNEQFF. In DNA form, the CDR3 reads TGCAGCGTTGAACTAGACAGAGAGCTGGACAATGAGCAGTTCTTC.

The chain carries TRBV10-3 and TRBJ2-3; 13 bases fit TRBD2. With V trimmed by 2 bases and J by 3 bases, 2 bases remained unmatched. CDR1 is ENHRY, CDR2 SYGVKD, per germline. The CDR3 runs to 16 residues. In nucleotides, the CDR3 is TGTGCCATCAGTGAGGCGGGACTAGCGGGAACAGATACGCAGTATTTT. Protein product: CAISEAGLAGTDTQYF.

V gene TRBV28 combines with J gene TRBJ2-2; 10 nucleotides line up with TRBD1. This CDR3 contains 19 residues. V lost 1 base, J lost 3 bases, and 11 bases stayed unmatched. The germline CDR1 and CDR2 sequences are MDHEN and SYDVKM. The DNA of the CDR3 is TGTGCCAGCAGTTTATTAACGCCGGGACAGGGGCAGTACACCGGGGAGCTGTTTTTT. Amino acids: CASSLLTPGQGQYTGELFF.

This clonotype has just a few counts. The chain joins TRBV29-1 to TRBJ2-3; D is unresolved. Germline CDR1 is SQVTM and CDR2 is ANQGSEA. This CDR3 is built from 13 residues. V shed 3 bases and J shed 2 bases, with 9 bases lying between them. The CDR3 sequence: CSVDQANTDTQYF. CDR3 bases: TGCAGCGTTGACCAAGCCAACACAGATACGCAGTATTTT.

This clonotype was seen repeatedly, ten times or more. The chain recombines TRBV5-1 with TRBJ2-3; 12 nucleotides line up with TRBD2. V gave up 3 bases and J gave up 5 bases; unmatched junction bases: 7. Germline-derived CDR1 and CDR2 are SGHRS and YFSETQ. The CDR3 extends over 16 amino acids. The CDR3 loop reads CASSSSPGLAGDTQYF. The CDR3 DNA sequence: TGCGCCAGCAGCTCCAGTCCGGGACTAGCGGGAGATACGCAGTATTTT.